One and the same sample provided the 15 T cell receptor beta chains below, sequenced in a study of regulatory T cells in long-lasting Graves disease. CDR3-region Arm-PCR and iRepertoire HTBI primers produced the TCR beta libraries. MiXCR was run by TCRdb on the multiplex PCR reads, yielding one entry per CDR3 protein. The top ten clones hold about 9.1% of a sample with about 540,000 distinct CDR3 sequences, roughly 13% of them seen once. The time point denotes: newly diagnosed GD, antithyroid drugs for less than 3 months. The TCR library was prepared using RNA isolated from PBMCs. These data also featured in a second study, about T cells in Graves' hyperthyroidism and ophthalmopathy.

Source: peripheral blood mononuclear cells (PBMCs), taken at new diagnosis, from a patient treated with antithyroid drugs. These receptors originate from a man aged 25-45 years with Graves disease.

This clonotype was counted many times. The CDR3 loop reads CASSTWNTEAFF. In nucleotides, the CDR3 is TGTGCCAGCAGTACTTGGAACACTGAAGCTTTCTTT. The genes are TRBV2 and TRBJ1-1; unclear D gene. The CDR3 sequence is 12 residues long. Trimming stripped 5 bases from V and 1 base from J, with 5 bases between. Per the germline V gene, CDR1 is SNHLY and CDR2 is FYNNEI.

This clonotype was counted ten times or more. A read error may be the cause here, since a much bigger clone is one base away. This chain uses TRBV2 with TRBJ2-5; D perhaps matches TRBD2 (5 bases). CDR1 SNHLY and CDR2 FYNNEI come from the germline V gene. The CDR3 runs 12 residues. The CDR3 DNA is TGTGCCAGCTCGGACTTCCAAGCGACCCAGTACTTC. Translating gives CASSDFQATQYF.

This clonotype showed up many times. V is TRBV20-1 and J is TRBJ2-7; 14 nucleotides line up with TRBD2. CDR3 size: 20 residues. Germline assignment: CDR1 DFQATT and CDR2 SNEGSKA (reference sequence). With V trimmed by 3 bases and J by 2 bases, 18 bases remained unmatched. The CDR3 sequence is CSASMGPRTSGRLGPYEQYF. CDR3 nucleotide sequence: TGCAGTGCTAGCATGGGGCCAAGGACTAGCGGGAGGCTGGGACCCTACGAGCAGTACTTC.

The table lists this clonotype with many counts. This rearrangement joins TRBV15 to TRBJ2-7; D tentatively fits TRBD1 or TRBD2 (5 bases each). V dropped 0 bases and J dropped 0 bases, with 18 bases sitting between them. The CDR3 is made up of 18 amino acids. Germline V gives CDR1 LNHNV, CDR2 YYDKDF (reference sequence). The CDR3, as DNA: TGTGCCACCAGCAGAGATGATGGCCCAGGGAGACGCTCCTACGAGCAGTACTTC. As protein: CATSRDDGPGRRSYEQYF.

This clonotype was observed a handful of times. V usage is TRBV10-3 and J usage is TRBJ2-7, with D possibly matching TRBD2 (6 bases). Germline V gene data show CDR1 as ENHRY and CDR2 as SYGVKD. The CDR3 is 15 amino acids. The ends were cut back, 3 bases at V and 9 bases at J, with 21 bases in the middle. CDR3 loop: CAISDLTGLPQRQYF. In DNA form, the CDR3 reads TGTGCCATCAGTGACCTCACGGGACTCCCTCAAAGGCAGTACTTC.

This clonotype was picked up many times. J is TRBJ2-7 and V is TRBV5-1; the D is unclear. This CDR3 is 13 amino acids long. The V end lost 7 bases, the J end lost 3 bases, and 14 bases lay between the germline ends. The V gene's germline CDR1 is SGHRS and CDR2 YFSETQ. CDR3 residues: CASARLESYEQYF. DNA for the CDR3: TGCGCCAGCGCAAGGCTAGAAAGCTACGAGCAGTACTTC.

This clonotype was seen repeatedly, ten times or more. The chain carries TRBV5-1 and TRBJ2-3, with D perhaps TRBD1 (5 bases). V lost 7 bases, J lost 1 base, and 13 bases lay in between. Germline CDR1 and CDR2: SGHRS and YFSETQ. The CDR3 is made up of 14 amino acids. In nucleotides, the CDR3 is TGCGCCAGCGGACGGCGGACACGCACAGATACGCAGTATTTT. It encodes CASGRRTRTDTQYF.

This sequence joins TRBV5-4 and TRBJ1-2, with D hard to call. The germline CDR1 and CDR2 sequences are SGHNT and YYREEE (reference sequence). V lost 4 bases, J lost 5 bases, and 18 bases lay in between. There are 15 residues in the CDR3. The CDR3 DNA is TGTGCCAGCAGCCACCCCGGGATCGGGGTATATGGCTACACCTTC. Amino acids: CASSHPGIGVYGYTF.

This clonotype was detected ten times or more. This chain links TRBV14 with TRBJ2-7; no clear D gene. The CDR3 is 14 residues long. Deletions cut 2 bases from V and 4 bases from J, with 12 bases between. Germline CDR1 is SGHDN and CDR2 is FVKESK. CDR3 amino acids: CASSQYGRFYEQYF. CDR3 DNA: TGTGCCAGCAGCCAATACGGACGATTTTACGAGCAGTACTTC.

This clonotype was seen ten or more times. The rearrangement links TRBV3-1 to TRBJ2-3; the match to TRBD2 covers 10 bases. Germline CDR1 and CDR2: LGHDT and YNNKEL (reference sequence). The V gene end was trimmed by 5 bases and the J gene end by 0 bases; junction bases not matched to a gene: 5. There are 16 residues in the CDR3. CDR3 DNA sequence: TGTGCCAGCAGCGCACCGACTAGCGGGAGCACAGATACGCAGTATTTT. Translation: CASSAPTSGSTDTQYF.

This clonotype was counted at least ten times. The rearrangement joins TRBV20-1 to TRBJ2-7; TRBD1 matches 9 bases. This CDR3 has 15 residues. After removal of 6 bases from V and 3 bases from J, the junction contained 12 bases not matched to a gene. Germline CDR1 is DFQATT and CDR2 is SNEGSKA (reference sequence). DNA for the CDR3: TGCAGTGCCGAAACTCCGGGACAGGGAAGCTACGAGCAGTACTTC. Translated, it gives CSAETPGQGSYEQYF.

This clonotype showed up many times. The V and J genes are TRBV19 and TRBJ2-3; TRBD1 or TRBD2 may be the D gene (5 bases each). Germline lookup yields CDR1 LNHDA and CDR2 SQIVND (reference sequence). Trimming cost V 5 bases and J 8 bases, with 26 bases left between them. The CDR3 is made up of 17 amino acids. CDR3 sequence: CASSPRGTSASGVTQYF. The CDR3 DNA is TGTGCCAGTAGTCCCCGAGGGACCTCGGCCTCAGGTGTTACGCAGTATTTT.

This clonotype was seen at least ten times. The chain uses TRBV11-1 and TRBJ1-1; 9 bases agree with TRBD1. V lost 6 bases and J lost 4; bases outside the gene matches: 3. The CDR3 totals 13 residues. Germline V lookup: CDR1 SGHAT, CDR2 FQDESV (reference sequence). CDR3 in DNA: TGTGCCAGCAGAAAGGACAGGGGCACTGAAGCTTTCTTT. This translates into CASRKDRGTEAFF.

This clonotype was seen many times. The rearrangement uses TRBV19 and TRBJ2-7; 9 nucleotides align to TRBD1. Germline-derived CDR1 and CDR2 are LNHDA and SQIVND (reference sequence). V lost 8 bases to trimming and J lost 1 base; unmatched junction nucleotides: 9. This CDR3 has 15 amino acids. The CDR3 sequence is CASGNRGLESYEQYF. CDR3 in DNA: TGTGCCAGTGGGAACAGGGGGCTTGAATCCTACGAGCAGTACTTC.

A note on this clonotype: Relative to the germline gene, one junction end is altered; a read error may explain this. J is TRBJ2-7 and V is TRBV5-1; 8 nucleotides align to TRBD1. Germline CDR1 is SGHRS and CDR2 is YFSETQ. The length of the CDR3 is 14 residues. The CDR3 sequence: CTSSPDRGLSKQYF. The CDR3 coding sequence is TGCACCAGCAGCCCCGACAGGGGCCTTTCCAAGCAGTACTTC.